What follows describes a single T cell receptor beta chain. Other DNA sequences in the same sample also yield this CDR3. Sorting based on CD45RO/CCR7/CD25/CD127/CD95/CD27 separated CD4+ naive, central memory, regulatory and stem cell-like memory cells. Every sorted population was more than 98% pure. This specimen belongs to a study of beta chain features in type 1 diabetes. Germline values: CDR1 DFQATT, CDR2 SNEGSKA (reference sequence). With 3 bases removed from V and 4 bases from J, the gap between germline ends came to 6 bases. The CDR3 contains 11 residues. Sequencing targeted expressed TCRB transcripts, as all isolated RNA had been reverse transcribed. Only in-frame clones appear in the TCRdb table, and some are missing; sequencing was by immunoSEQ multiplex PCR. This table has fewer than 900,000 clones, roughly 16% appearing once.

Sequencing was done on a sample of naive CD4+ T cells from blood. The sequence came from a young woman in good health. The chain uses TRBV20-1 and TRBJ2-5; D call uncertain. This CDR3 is CSASRRETQYF. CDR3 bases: TGCAGTGCTAGCCGACGAGAGACCCAGTACTTC.